These 32 T cell receptor beta chains came from one sample sequenced in a study of immune cell composition in non-small cell lung cancer (dated by TCRdb to about 2017). The method behind the library was the immunoSEQ multiplex PCR assay. TCRdb stores this immuneACCESS table with in-frame sequences only. Part of the clones is absent; in the studies checked, under half of the shortfall reflects unresolved V genes, and no reason is known for the rest. This sample lists about 7,000 clones; approximately 80% were detected once. The top ten hold under 15% of the sample. Sequencing was performed on lung tumor tissue. The source is a human donor with non-small cell lung cancer.

This rearrangement joins TRBV18 to TRBJ2-3; 10 bases fit TRBD1. The CDR3 spans 14 residues. Germline values: CDR1 KGHSH, CDR2 LQKENI. J was trimmed by 6 bases and V by 2 bases; bases with no gene match: 2. The CDR3 DNA is TGTGCCAGCTCACCAGGGACAGGGGTGGATACGCAGTATTTT. As protein: CASSPGTGVDTQYF.

The chain carries TRBV6-6 and TRBJ2-7; 7 bases fit TRBD2. The CDR3 loop spans 13 amino acids. The junction had 7 bases not matched to a gene; V was cut back by 6 bases and J by 5 bases. Germline CDR1 reads MNHNY; CDR2 reads SVGAGI (reference sequence). CDR3 sequence reads: CASRSTGGNEQYF. In DNA form, the CDR3 reads TGTGCCAGCAGAAGCACGGGGGGTAACGAGCAGTACTTC.

The rearrangement joins TRBV5-5 to TRBJ2-2; D uncertain. The germline V gene encodes CDR1 SGHKS and CDR2 YYEKEE (reference sequence). The CDR3 has 16 residues. V lost 1 base, J lost 1 base, and 11 bases lay in between. In nucleotides, the CDR3 is TGTGCCAGCAGCTTGTACGGGTCCCTGAACACCGGGGAGCTGTTTTTT. It translates to CASSLYGSLNTGELFF.

The chain links TRBV27 to TRBJ1-5; D possibly corresponds to TRBD1 (6 bases). V lost 4 bases, J lost 5 bases, and 15 bases lay in between. The CDR3 is made up of 15 amino acids. Germline V CDR1 and CDR2: MNHEY, SMNVEV (reference sequence). CDR3 region: CASSSFAGDDQPQHF. The CDR3 DNA reads as TGTGCCAGCAGTTCTTTCGCAGGGGACGATCAGCCCCAGCATTTT.

The chain uses TRBV6-9 and TRBJ2-7, with 8 bases fitting TRBD1. The J segment lost 0 bases and the V segment lost 5 bases, leaving 15 bases of the junction unmatched. Germline V gene data show CDR1 as MNHGY and CDR2 as SVAAGI. This CDR3 spans 18 amino acids. The CDR3 is CASSPLGRGRPSSYEQYF. The CDR3 DNA reads TGTGCCAGCAGTCCCCTCGGCAGGGGGCGACCGAGCTCCTACGAGCAGTACTTC.

A few counts support this clone. The chain combines TRBV18 with TRBJ2-7, with 8 bases identical to TRBD1. CDR3 length: 15 amino acids. Germline V gene data show CDR1 as KGHSH and CDR2 as LQKENI. V lost 3 bases and J lost 2; bases outside the gene matches: 6. CDR3: CASSPTGTGAYEQYF. The CDR3 bases are TGTGCCAGCTCACCTACCGGGACAGGAGCCTACGAGCAGTACTTC.

This clone has more than one count but fewer than ten. The chain has TRBV13 and TRBJ2-6; D remains unclear. The CDR3 runs 16 residues. Germline V gives CDR1 PRHDT, CDR2 FYEKMQ (reference sequence). Trimming pared 2 bases from V and 0 bases from J, leaving 8 bases between. CDR3 sequence reads: CASSLLSSSGANVLTF. The CDR3 nucleotides read TGTGCCAGCAGCTTATTGAGTAGCTCTGGGGCCAACGTCCTGACTTTC. The complete variable domain, with remaining parts taken from reference TRBV13 and TRBJ2-6, reads AAGVIQSPRHLIKEKRETATLKCYPIPRHDTVYWYQQGPGQDPQFLISFYEKMQSDKGSIPDRFSAQQFSDYHSELNMSSLELGDSALYFCASSLLSSSGANVLTFGAGSRLTVL.

The CDR3 spells CASSILPTDTYSNQPQHF. The CDR3 DNA is TGTGCCAGTAGTATCCTTCCGACCGACACCTATAGCAATCAGCCCCAGCATTTT. The chain carries TRBV19 and TRBJ1-5; no clear D gene. V was trimmed by 3 bases and J by 0 bases, leaving 18 bases between them. Germline V gives CDR1 LNHDA, CDR2 SQIVND (reference sequence). This CDR3 has 18 amino acids.

The genes are TRBV19 and TRBJ2-3; possibly TRBD2 for D (7 bases). CDR1 and CDR2 (germline): LNHDA, SQIVND (reference sequence). CDR3 length equals 17 residues. Trimming took 5 bases from V and 3 from J, leaving 21 bases between them. The CDR3 coding sequence is TGTGCCAGTAGTCCCCTTGGCTTGGGGGGGGCGACAGATACGCAGTATTTT. It yields the protein CASSPLGLGGATDTQYF.

The V gene is TRBV7-8, the J gene TRBJ2-1; perhaps TRBD1 as D (6 bases). CDR1 and CDR2 (germline): SGHVS, FQNEAQ. V was cut by 3 bases and J by 0 bases, with 9 bases left in between. This CDR3 is built from 15 residues. For the CDR3, the DNA is TGTGCCAGCAGCTTGGACAGAGCCTCCTACAATGAGCAGTTCTTC. This encodes CASSLDRASYNEQFF.

This sequence joins TRBV2 and TRBJ2-3; 7 bases fit TRBD2. The J segment lost 2 bases and the V segment lost 1 base, leaving 6 bases of the junction unmatched. Germline-derived CDR1 and CDR2 are SNHLY and FYNNEI. The CDR3 is 16 residues long. The CDR3 DNA follows: TGTGCCAGCAGTGAAGGTAGTGGGACTAACACAGATACGCAGTATTTT. It encodes CASSEGSGTNTDTQYF.

V gene TRBV9 combines with J gene TRBJ1-1, with TRBD1 as a possible D gene (5 bases). The CDR3 spans 15 residues. The V gene lost 0 bases and the J gene lost 1 base, with 10 bases spanning the gap. Germline V lookup: CDR1 SGDLS, CDR2 YYNGEE. CDR3 loop: CASSVAPTGNTEAFF. The DNA of the CDR3 is TGTGCCAGCAGCGTAGCGCCAACAGGGAACACTGAAGCTTTCTTT. The entire variable domain, with the rest obtained from reference TRBV9 and TRBJ1-1, is as follows: DSGVTQTPKHLITATGQRVTLRCSPRSGDLSVYWYQQSLDQGLQFLIQYYNGEERAKGNILERFSAQQFPDLHSELNLSSLELGDSALYFCASSVAPTGNTEAFFGQGTRLTVV.

The rearrangement joins TRBV27 to TRBJ1-2, with TRBD1 matching 8 bases. The germline CDR1 and CDR2 sequences are MNHEY and SMNVEV (reference sequence). The CDR3 consists of 18 residues. With 0 bases clipped from V and 4 bases from J, the junction kept 13 bases outside the gene matches. CDR3 nucleotide sequence: TGTGCCAGCAGTTTATCGACGGCCAGGGGGCGCATGGGCTATGGCTACACCTTC. Protein product: CASSLSTARGRMGYGYTF.

This clone was seen a few times. CDR3 region: CATLTDISSYNEQFF. In nucleotides, the CDR3 is TGTGCCACCCTGACAGATATTAGCTCCTACAATGAGCAGTTCTTC. The rearrangement joins TRBV2 to TRBJ2-1; D is perhaps TRBD1 (5 bases). V was trimmed by 10 bases and J by 0 bases, leaving 16 bases between them. This CDR3 has 15 amino acids. The germline CDR1 and CDR2 sequences are SNHLY and FYNNEI.

The chain carries TRBV4-1 and TRBJ1-4, with D perhaps TRBD1 (5 bases). Germline assignment: CDR1 MGHRA and CDR2 YSYEKL. The V end lost 3 bases, the J end lost 3 bases, and 11 bases lay between the germline ends. The CDR3 covers 15 residues. CDR3 sequence: CASSQQGLANEKLFF. As DNA, the CDR3 is TGCGCCAGCAGCCAGCAGGGTCTAGCTAATGAAAAACTGTTTTTT.

This clone has only a few counts. The gene calls are TRBV5-6 and TRBJ2-1, with D possibly being TRBD1 (6 bases). The CDR3 has 15 amino acids. The ends were cut back, 2 bases at V and 9 bases at J, with 18 bases in the middle. Germline CDR1 and CDR2: SGHDT and YYEEEE. CDR3 coding DNA: TGTGCCAGCAGCTTTTGGGCAGGGGTTGGTGGTGAGCAGTTCTTC. This codes for CASSFWAGVGGEQFF.

The chain joins TRBV5-5 to TRBJ1-5, with 9 bases identical to TRBD1. The CDR3 is 16 amino acids. The V segment lost 4 bases and the J segment 6 bases; nucleotides outside the gene matches: 11. CDR1 SGHKS and CDR2 YYEKEE come from the germline V gene (reference sequence). The CDR3 DNA reads as TGTGCCAGCAGCCCCCGTCCCGGGACAGGGCTTCAGCCCCAGCATTTT. Translating gives CASSPRPGTGLQPQHF. Using reference TRBV5-5 and TRBJ1-5 for the parts outside the CDR3, the full variable domain is DAGVTQSPTHLIKTRGQQVTLRCSPISGHKSVSWYQQVLGQGPQFIFQYYEKEERGRGNFPDRFSARQFPNYSSELNVNALLLGDSALYLCASSPRPGTGLQPQHFGDGTRLSIL.

This chain connects TRBV5-4 to TRBJ2-3; 7 bases are a match to TRBD2. The CDR3 spans 15 residues. V shed 0 bases and J 3 bases; nucleotides not matched to a gene: 4. Germline loops: CDR1 SGHNT, CDR2 YYREEE (reference sequence). In DNA, the CDR3 is TGTGCCAGCAGCTTGGGTTGGCGGGGGACAGATACGCAGTATTTT. The encoded protein is CASSLGWRGTDTQYF. Complete variable domain (other parts from reference TRBV5-4 and TRBJ2-3): ETGVTQSPTHLIKTRGQQVTLRCSSQSGHNTVSWYQQALGQGPQFIFQYYREEENGRGNFPPRFSGLQFPNYSSELNVNALELDDSALYLCASSLGWRGTDTQYFGPGTRLTVL.

This clone has a handful of counts. J is TRBJ1-1 and V is TRBV7-2; D is possibly TRBD1 (5 bases). This CDR3 has 15 residues. CDR1 SGHTA and CDR2 FQGNSA come from the germline V gene. V shed 8 bases and J shed 0 bases, with 16 bases lying between them. The CDR3 protein is CASRGGVNMNTEAFF. Here the CDR3 DNA reads TGTGCCAGCCGGGGCGGGGTAAATATGAACACTGAAGCTTTCTTT.

The V and J genes are TRBV11-3 and TRBJ2-7; 9 bases map to TRBD2. The CDR3 loop spans 14 amino acids. After removal of 3 bases from V and 5 bases from J, the junction contained 5 bases not matched to a gene. CDR1 is SGHNT and CDR2 is YENEEA in the germline V gene. CDR3 sequence: CASSLREGYDEQYF. The CDR3 DNA is TGTGCCAGCAGCTTGCGGGAGGGCTACGACGAGCAGTACTTC.

V gene TRBV7-3 combines with J gene TRBJ2-2; TRBD2 is a possible D gene (6 bases). From germline, CDR1 is SGHTA and CDR2 FQGTGA. Between the trimmed V and J ends, which lost 8 bases and 5 bases, there was a span of 15 bases. The CDR3 totals 14 residues. The CDR3 coding sequence is TGTGCCAGCTCCGGGGGTTGGGCGACCGGGGAGCTGTTTTTT. Translating it yields CASSGGWATGELFF.

J is TRBJ2-7 and V is TRBV7-9; 12 bases are shared with TRBD2. CDR1 and CDR2 (germline): SEHNR, FQNEAQ (reference sequence). This CDR3 spans 16 amino acids. V gave up 5 bases and J gave up 0 bases; unmatched junction bases: 5. The CDR3 DNA reads as TGTGCCAGCAGCCTAGTGACTAGCGGGAGCTCCTACGAGCAGTACTTC. This gives the protein CASSLVTSGSSYEQYF.

The CDR3 DNA is TGCGCCAGCAGATCAGGACTAGCGGGAGATAATGAGCAGTTCTTC. Translation: CASRSGLAGDNEQFF. This sequence joins TRBV4-1 and TRBJ2-1; 13 bases map to TRBD2. CDR3 length: 15 residues. The germline gives CDR1 MGHRA, CDR2 YSYEKL. J gave up 7 bases and V 6 bases, and 6 bases lay outside the gene matches.

The table lists this clone with a count of one. The chain carries TRBV7-9 and TRBJ2-1; 9 bases are a match to TRBD2. Trimming at V came to 1 base and at J to 8 bases, leaving 15 bases not matched to a gene. CDR3 length equals 18 residues. Germline-derived CDR1 and CDR2 are SEHNR and FQNEAQ (reference sequence). CDR3 protein: CASSLGLIGGGASDEQFF. CDR3 in DNA: TGTGCCAGCAGCTTAGGACTGATCGGCGGGGGGGCCAGCGATGAGCAGTTCTTC.

The rearrangement uses TRBV6-1 and TRBJ1-3; D might be TRBD1 (6 bases). Germline-derived CDR1 and CDR2 are MNHNS and SASEGT. This CDR3 region has 15 residues. The V and J ends lost 6 bases and 0 bases respectively, with 12 bases between them. CDR3 amino acids: CASRPDRISGNTIYF. CDR3 bases: TGTGCCAGCAGACCCGACAGGATCTCTGGAAACACCATATATTTT.

J is TRBJ2-3 and V is TRBV11-2; D might be TRBD2 (6 bases). CDR1 is SGHAT and CDR2 is FQNNGV in the germline V gene. The V and J ends lost 4 bases and 8 bases respectively, with 19 bases between them. This CDR3 is built from 15 residues. CDR3 nucleotides: TGTGCCAGCAGCTCCCGGGGTAGCGGTTGGGGTACGCAGTATTTT. Protein sequence: CASSSRGSGWGTQYF.

The chain carries TRBV6-6 and TRBJ1-6; 7 bases agree with TRBD1. CDR1 and CDR2 (germline): MNHNY, SVGAGI (reference sequence). The J segment lost 7 bases and the V segment lost 5 bases, leaving 8 bases of the junction unmatched. The CDR3 length is 15 residues. This CDR3 reads CASSDRDSLNSPLHF. The CDR3, as DNA: TGTGCCAGCAGTGATCGGGACAGTTTGAATTCACCCCTCCACTTT.

The V and J genes are TRBV4-2 and TRBJ2-3; 8 bases align to TRBD2. The germline CDR1 and CDR2 sequences are LGHNA and YNFKEQ. The CDR3 covers 16 residues. Trimming took 4 bases from V and 2 from J; bases not matched to a gene: 8. CDR3 sequence reads: CASSPRGGRLTDTQYF. The CDR3 region has the DNA TGTGCCAGCAGCCCTCGGGGCGGGAGGCTCACAGATACGCAGTATTTT.

The V call is TRBV5-1, the J call TRBJ2-6; 9 bases line up with TRBD1. Per the germline V gene, CDR1 is SGHRS and CDR2 is YFSETQ. The CDR3 runs to 17 residues. V trimming: 2 bases; J trimming: 3 bases; junction bases outside the gene matches: 6. CDR3 residues: CASSLPGQGLGANVLTF. The DNA of the CDR3 is TGCGCCAGCAGCTTACCGGGACAGGGTCTTGGGGCCAACGTCCTGACTTTC.

The chain employs TRBV27 and TRBJ1-5; possible D gene TRBD1, 6 bases. The CDR3 runs to 13 residues. Germline CDR1 and CDR2: MNHEY and SMNVEV (reference sequence). The V and J ends lost 4 bases and 7 bases respectively, with 11 bases between them. CDR3 DNA sequence: TGTGCCAGCAGTTACAGGGTTAGACAGCCCCAGCATTTT. Translated, it gives CASSYRVRQPQHF.

The rearrangement joins TRBV28 to TRBJ2-1; D possibly corresponds to TRBD1 (5 bases). Germline V gene data show CDR1 as MDHEN and CDR2 as SYDVKM. The CDR3 covers 14 residues. V was clipped by 3 bases and J by 6 bases, with 12 bases between them. CDR3 bases: TGTGCCAGCAGTTTTACCTCAGGGTTCAATGAGCAGTTCTTC. As protein: CASSFTSGFNEQFF. Full variable domain (rest looked up from reference TRBV28 and TRBJ2-1): DVKVTQSSRYLVKRTGEKVFLECVQDMDHENMFWYRQDPGLGLRLIYFSYDVKMKEKGDIPEGYSVSREKKERFSLILESASTNQTSMYLCASSFTSGFNEQFFGPGTRLTVL.

The chain combines TRBV28 with TRBJ2-7; D might be TRBD1 (8 bases). CDR3 length equals 14 residues. CDR1 is MDHEN, CDR2 SYDVKM, per germline. V dropped 5 bases and J dropped 6 bases, with 17 bases sitting between them. The CDR3 DNA is TGTGCCAGCAGTCTACAGGGGGGGGGACGCGAGCAGTACTTC. Amino acids: CASSLQGGGREQYF.